Sequencing of this T cell receptor beta chain was carried out in a study of blood T cell repertoires in COVID-19. Study-wide context: Nucleic acid was either cDNA or gDNA, and it came from T cells, B-cell-depleted T cells, or PBMCs.

Patients in Seattle were enrolled during active infection, then followed longitudinally. In the original processing: From reference gene primer amplification, estimates of nucleated cell counts were derived. Repertoires were generated with immunoSEQ multiplex PCR, while TCRdb's copy carries only in-frame clones and drops some. V and J calls and clone size are given by that table; D and trimming were obtained from the DNA. Of 300,000 or so clones detected, roughly 90% appear once; the ten largest clones hold under 3%. The CDR3 runs 15 residues. J lost 3 bases, V lost 6 bases, and 8 bases had no gene match. Germline loops: CDR1 SQVTM, CDR2 ANQGSEA.

Specimen: peripheral blood. The clonotype comes from a woman aged 25 to 39 with COVID-19, enrolled during active disease. The chain employs TRBV29-1 and TRBJ1-5; TRBD1 matches 10 bases. This chain's CDR3 is CSVAIGTGVNQPQHF. The CDR3 region has the DNA TGCAGCGTCGCTATCGGGACAGGGGTCAATCAGCCCCAGCATTTT.